These 7 T cell receptor beta chains were sequenced from one sample in a study of shared clonotypes between healthy human individuals. Libraries were prepared by immunoSEQ multiplex PCR; TCRdb keeps only in-frame clonotypes and omits some of them. This sample has around 550,000 clones, with 90% to 96% found just once. Material for sequencing was naive CD4+ T cells sorted from blood. Subset: CD45RA+ positively selected. The source of these receptors is a woman between 25 and 40 years old in good health.

As for this clone: One junction end does not reproduce the germline sequence, and a read error may be involved. This chain connects TRBV5-4 to TRBJ2-1; 9 positions match TRBD2. The CDR3 spans 12 residues. Per the germline V gene, CDR1 is SGHNT and CDR2 is YYREEE (reference sequence). CDR3 nucleotides: TGTGCCAGCAGCTTCGAGACTAGCGGCATAATCTTC. It specifies CASSFETSGIIF.

This rearrangement joins TRBV28 to TRBJ2-7; tentatively, D is TRBD2 (6 bases). Germline V lookup: CDR1 MDHEN, CDR2 SYDVKM. V lost 6 bases to trimming and J lost 0 bases, with 27 bases between them. There are 19 residues in the CDR3. For the CDR3, the DNA is TGTGCCAGCAGCCCACATACGCCCCGATCGGCGGGGAGCTCCTACGAGCAGTACTTC. This sequence encodes CASSPHTPRSAGSSYEQYF.

The rearrangement uses TRBV30 and TRBJ1-6, with TRBD1 matching 12 bases. Germline CDR1 GTSNPN, CDR2 SVGIG (reference sequence). V trimming: 1 base; J trimming: 15 bases; junction bases outside the gene matches: 10. The CDR3 consists of 15 residues. CDR3 in amino acids: CAWSGTGTGGVFLHF. In DNA, the CDR3 is TGTGCCTGGAGTGGAACCGGGACAGGGGGCGTTTTCCTCCACTTT.

The rearrangement joins TRBV9 to TRBJ2-2; 15 positions agree with TRBD2. This CDR3 region has 17 residues. After removal of 3 bases from V and 4 bases from J, the junction contained 4 bases not matched to a gene. Germline lookup yields CDR1 SGDLS and CDR2 YYNGEE. CDR3 sequence (DNA): TGTGCCAGCAGCGCCGGACTAGCGGGAGGGTCCACCGGGGAGCTGTTTTTT. This sequence encodes CASSAGLAGGSTGELFF.

This chain uses TRBV11-3 with TRBJ2-1; 11 positions match TRBD2. Germline V gene sequence: CDR1 SGHNT, CDR2 YENEEA. The V segment lost 8 bases and the J segment 1 base; nucleotides outside the gene matches: 7. CDR3 size: 16 residues. CDR3 loop: CASPIAGGPSYNEQFF. The CDR3 bases are TGTGCCAGCCCGATAGCGGGAGGGCCTTCCTACAATGAGCAGTTCTTC. The whole variable domain, remainder taken from reference TRBV11-3 and TRBJ2-1, is EAGVVQSPRYKIIEKKQPVAFWCNPISGHNTLYWYLQNLGQGPELLIRYENEEAVDDSQLPKDRFSAERLKGVDSTLKIQPAELGDSAVYLCASPIAGGPSYNEQFFGPGTRLTVL.

This chain links TRBV7-2 with TRBJ1-2, with a weak D call TRBD1 (5 bases). This CDR3 is 13 amino acids long. Between the trimmed V and J ends, which lost 4 bases and 6 bases, there was a span of 12 bases. CDR1 is SGHTA, CDR2 FQGNSA, per germline. The CDR3 is CASSWDPGNGYTF. In nucleotides, the CDR3 is TGTGCCAGCAGCTGGGACCCTGGGAATGGCTACACCTTC.

V gene TRBV4-2 combines with J gene TRBJ2-3; 15 bases map to TRBD2. Germline lookup yields CDR1 LGHNA and CDR2 YNFKEQ. The ends lost 4 bases at V and 2 bases at J; junction bases unmatched: 13. CDR3 length: 20 residues. CDR3 in DNA: TGTGCCAGCAGCCCAGGACTAGCGGGAGGGGGTACAATTGACACAGATACGCAGTATTTT. Protein sequence: CASSPGLAGGGTIDTDTQYF.